This T cell receptor (beta chain) was profiled in a study of T cells after yellow fever vaccination. The CDR3 sequence is 20 residues long. CDR1 is DFQATT, CDR2 SNEGSKA, per germline (reference sequence). The trim removed 6 bases at V and 0 bases at J, leaving 22 bases unmatched. TCRdb reprocessed the 5' RACE reads with MiXCR, giving one entry per CDR3 protein. The table lists around 550,000 distinct CDR3 sequences, 15% to 20% of them singletons. This clonotype was found a few times. J is TRBJ2-1 and V is TRBV20-1; 8 nucleotides line up with TRBD2. The receptor's source is a man in his thirties or forties who received the YFV17D yellow fever vaccine. Sample: PBMCs, taken 15 days after the yellow fever booster vaccination. The CDR3 sequence is CSATPPLVAGGLSSYNEQFF. The CDR3 DNA sequence: TGCAGTGCCACCCCCCCTCTAGTGGCGGGAGGATTGAGCTCCTACAATGAGCAGTTCTTC.